Below are 30 T cell receptor beta chains sequenced from a single sample in a study of breast tumors, draining lymph nodes, adjacent tissues. Breast cancer patients provided tissue from their axillary draining lymph nodes. TCRdb re-called the multiplex PCR reads through MiXCR, storing one row per CDR3 protein. Counted here are approximately 150,000 distinct CDR3 sequences, around a third occurring once; the ten biggest clones make up around 2.3%. Sequenced material: axillary lymph node tissue. All receptors derive from a female donor with breast cancer. Some clones in this sample may be carry-over from other donors' samples.

This clonotype occurred once. The J gene is TRBJ2-7, the V gene TRBV15; D is unresolved. Germline V gene sequence: CDR1 LNHNV, CDR2 YYDKDF (reference sequence). The germline V and J ends were trimmed by 1 base and 5 bases, with 9 bases remaining between them. This CDR3 is built from 13 residues. The CDR3 loop is CATSRGNLDEQYF. In nucleotides, the CDR3 is TGTGCCACCAGCAGAGGGAACCTCGACGAGCAGTACTTC.

This clonotype was detected many times. J is TRBJ1-3 and V is TRBV30; TRBD1 matches at 7 bases. CDR3 length: 14 residues. CDR1 GTSNPN and CDR2 SVGIG come from the germline V gene (reference sequence). Germline trimming cut 5 bases from V and 4 bases from J; bases unmatched to any gene: 8. The CDR3 protein is CAWRRGLSGNTIYF. CDR3 coding DNA: TGTGCCTGGCGTAGGGGGCTTTCAGGAAACACCATATATTTT.

This clonotype was picked up many times. This may arise from a read error, as a much more abundant clone is one base away. This chain uses TRBV18 with TRBJ2-7; tentative D call: TRBD2 (6 bases). This CDR3 is built from 15 residues. Germline V lookup: CDR1 KGHSH, CDR2 LQKENI. Trimming shortened V by 5 bases and J by 1 base, and 15 bases separated the two germline ends. As DNA, the CDR3 is TGTGCCAGCTCAGCCGGACGGGGGATGTCCTACGAGCAGTACGTC. It translates to CASSAGRGMSYEQYV.

This clonotype showed up many times. The V and J genes are TRBV5-1 and TRBJ2-1, with D perhaps TRBD1 or TRBD2 (6 bases each). V lost 4 bases to trimming and J lost 1 base, with 12 bases between them. The CDR3 is 15 amino acids. Germline lookup yields CDR1 SGHRS and CDR2 YFSETQ. DNA of the CDR3: TGCGCCAGCAGCCCGGAAGGGGGGTCCTACAATGAGCAGTTCTTC. Its translation: CASSPEGGSYNEQFF.

This clonotype appeared many times. The chain couples TRBV30 to TRBJ2-1, with 8 bases aligning to TRBD1. The CDR3 is 14 amino acids. The germline gives CDR1 GTSNPN, CDR2 SVGIG (reference sequence). The trim removed 4 bases at V and 9 bases at J, leaving 11 bases unmatched. CDR3 bases: TGTGCCTGGAAACCAGGGGGCGAGAAGGGTGAGCAGTTCTTC. Translation: CAWKPGGEKGEQFF.

Regarding this clonotype: This clone may be a read error of a much larger clone one base away. The V call is TRBV3-1, the J call TRBJ2-2; tentatively, D is TRBD1 or TRBD2 (5 bases each). The germline V gene has CDR1 LGHDT and CDR2 YNNKEL (reference sequence). The length of the CDR3 is 13 residues. The CDR3 reads CASSRDGTGELSF. The CDR3 DNA reads as TGTGCCAGCAGCCGGGACGGAACCGGGGAGCTGTCTTTT.

The chain employs TRBV29-1 and TRBJ1-1; 9 bases match TRBD1. The CDR3 consists of 14 residues. Germline loops: CDR1 SQVTM, CDR2 ANQGSEA. V shed 6 bases, J shed 1 base, and the junction held 6 bases outside the gene matches. Written as DNA, the CDR3 is TGCAGCGTCTCACAGGGGGCCGGGAACACTGAAGCTTTCTTT. Translated, it gives CSVSQGAGNTEAFF.

A single count supports this clonotype. The chain employs TRBV20-1 and TRBJ2-5, with 7 bases lining up with TRBD1. This CDR3 contains 15 residues. Germline assignment: CDR1 DFQATT and CDR2 SNEGSKA (reference sequence). Unmatched junction bases numbered 10, after V lost 5 bases and J lost 1 base. The CDR3 here is CSACPQDRPQETQYF. CDR3 DNA: TGCAGTGCTTGCCCTCAGGACAGGCCCCAAGAGACCCAGTACTTC.

The rearrangement joins TRBV24-1 to TRBJ1-4; 7 positions agree with TRBD1. Trimming removed 9 bases from V and 5 bases from J; junction bases left unmatched: 11. Germline V lookup: CDR1 KGHDR, CDR2 SFDVKD. CDR3 length equals 15 residues. CDR3 nucleotide sequence: TGTGCCACCGCCTCCCGGGACAGATCAAATGAAAAACTGTTTTTT. Amino acids: CATASRDRSNEKLFF.

This chain links TRBV11-1 with TRBJ2-2; TRBD2 matches at 8 bases. This CDR3 spans 16 amino acids. Germline V gene data show CDR1 as SGHAT and CDR2 as FQDESV (reference sequence). J gave up 0 bases and V 8 bases, and 8 bases lay outside the gene matches. The CDR3 sequence is CASCPGGYPNTGELFF. CDR3 nucleotide sequence: TGTGCCAGCTGCCCGGGAGGGTATCCGAACACCGGGGAGCTGTTTTTT. Full variable domain (outside the CDR3, taken from reference TRBV11-1 and TRBJ2-2): EAEVAQSPRYKITEKSQAVAFWCDPISGHATLYWYRQILGQGPELLVQFQDESVVDDSQLPKDRFSAERLKGVDSTLKIQPAELGDSAMYLCASCPGGYPNTGELFFGEGSRLTVL.

At least ten counts were recorded for this clonotype. The V and J genes are TRBV6-6 and TRBJ1-5; 7 nucleotides match TRBD1. V dropped 2 bases and J dropped 1; count of bases not matched to a gene: 2. The CDR3 is made up of 15 amino acids. The germline CDR1 and CDR2 sequences are MNHNY and SVGAGI (reference sequence). This CDR3 is CASSYGGQSNQPQHF. CDR3 in DNA: TGTGCCAGCAGTTACGGGGGACAGAGCAATCAGCCCCAGCATTTT.

This clonotype showed up just a few times. The chain recombines TRBV5-5 with TRBJ1-5; no reliable D call. This CDR3 comprises 19 residues. Germline CDR1 and CDR2: SGHKS and YYEKEE (reference sequence). V was clipped by 0 bases and J by 0 bases, with 19 bases between them. CDR3 residues: CASSLGSSRTADSNQPQHF. CDR3 sequence (DNA): TGTGCCAGCAGCTTGGGATCTTCACGGACCGCCGATAGCAATCAGCCCCAGCATTTT.

Note on this clonotype: This may stem from a read error, because a much larger clone lies one nucleotide away. This chain connects TRBV6-6 to TRBJ1-5, with no clear D. CDR3 length: 10 amino acids. Per germline, CDR1 MNHNY and CDR2 SVGAGI (reference sequence). Trimming left V 10 bases short and J 5 bases short, with 6 bases between. The CDR3 sequence: CAIGHQPQHF. The CDR3 DNA reads TGTGCCATCGGACATCAGCCCCAGCATTTT.

This clonotype was seen many times. This chain links TRBV12-3 or TRBV12-4 with TRBJ2-3; D gene ambiguous. CDR3 length: 14 residues. V was clipped by 5 bases and J by 2 bases, with 11 bases between them. The CDR3 here is CASSLSTLTDTQYF. The CDR3 bases are TGTGCCAGCAGTCTCTCGACCCTCACAGATACGCAGTATTTT.

This clonotype was observed at least ten times. This chain links TRBV12-3 or TRBV12-4 with TRBJ1-5; D is uncertain. This CDR3 spans 15 amino acids. Trimming stripped 5 bases from V and 7 bases from J, with 18 bases between. As DNA, the CDR3 is TGTGCCAGCAGTCCGCAGCAGTCGCCGGAGCAGCCCCAGCATTTT. Translating gives CASSPQQSPEQPQHF.

In the case of this clonotype: This may be a read error, as it is one base from a much larger clone. The rearrangement uses TRBV20-1 and TRBJ1-1; TRBD1 agrees at 8 bases. The CDR3 loop spans 11 amino acids. In germline, CDR1 is DFQATT, CDR2 SNEGSKA (reference sequence). CDR3 DNA sequence: TGCAGCGTTGACAGGGGCACTGAAGCTTCCTTT. The encoded protein is CSVDRGTEASF.

Many counts were recorded for this clonotype. The genes are TRBV7-6 and TRBJ2-7; 10 positions match TRBD1. The CDR3 length is 15 residues. After removal of 1 base from V and 6 bases from J, the junction contained 6 bases not matched to a gene. CDR1 and CDR2 from the germline V gene are SGHVS and FNYEAQ. The CDR3 region is CASSLVRTGGVEQYF. The CDR3 coding sequence is TGTGCCAGCAGCTTAGTTAGGACAGGGGGAGTCGAGCAGTACTTC.

The chain has TRBV9 and TRBJ1-6, with D possibly matching TRBD1 (6 bases). Germline V gene lookup returns CDR1 SGDLS and CDR2 YYNGEE. V lost 4 bases and J 7 bases, leaving 18 bases between the germline ends. The CDR3 runs to 16 residues. This CDR3 is CASSKAGGSGNSPLHF. The CDR3 nucleotides are TGTGCCAGCAGCAAGGCGGGGGGCAGTGGGAATTCACCCCTCCACTTT.

V is TRBV5-1 and J is TRBJ2-2; no definite D call. V dropped 4 bases and J dropped 7 bases, with 11 bases sitting between them. CDR1 SGHRS and CDR2 YFSETQ come from the germline V gene. The CDR3 contains 13 residues. The CDR3 DNA is TGCGCCAGCAGCCCCGCCGTCAGCGGGGAGCTGTTTTTT. Translation gives CASSPAVSGELFF.

V is TRBV3-1 and J is TRBJ1-5; possible D gene TRBD1, 6 bases. V lost 6 bases and J lost 1, with 13 bases in between. Germline V gene sequence: CDR1 LGHDT, CDR2 YNNKEL (reference sequence). The CDR3 is 15 residues long. The chain's CDR3 is CASSRGGTSNQPQHF. CDR3 in DNA: TGTGCCAGCAGTCGAGGGGGGACGAGCAATCAGCCCCAGCATTTT.

At least ten counts were recorded for this clonotype. The chain links TRBV20-1 to TRBJ2-1; 12 nucleotides line up with TRBD2. The CDR3 runs 16 residues. From germline, CDR1 is DFQATT and CDR2 SNEGSKA (reference sequence). The V and J ends lost 1 base and 5 bases, in that order; junction bases with no gene match: 6. DNA for the CDR3: TGCAGTGCTAGAGCTTCACTAGCGGGGGGCCACAATGAGCAGTTCTTC. Its translation: CSARASLAGGHNEQFF.

Concerning this clonotype itself: Compared with germline, one end of the junction differs, possibly owing to a read error. The chain is built from TRBV5-1 and TRBJ2-1, with unresolved D. There are 10 residues in the CDR3. The germline CDR1 and CDR2 sequences are SGHRS and YFSETQ. CDR3: CASSLTPWLF. The CDR3 DNA is TGCGCCAGCAGCTTGACCCCGTGGCTGTTC.

The chain carries TRBV10-3 and TRBJ2-1; TRBD1 matches at 9 bases. J lost 9 bases, V lost 6 bases, and 9 bases had no gene match. The CDR3 contains 14 residues. The V gene's germline CDR1 is ENHRY and CDR2 SYGVKD. CDR3 residues: CAISLTGGRIEQFF. The CDR3 bases are TGTGCCATCAGCCTGACAGGGGGTAGGATTGAGCAGTTCTTC.

The chain carries TRBV2 and TRBJ2-3; D ambiguous. This CDR3 contains 13 residues. The germline CDR1 and CDR2 sequences are SNHLY and FYNNEI. Trimming pared 6 bases from V and 3 bases from J, leaving 10 bases between. The CDR3 loop reads CASSPYSTDTQYF. CDR3 bases: TGTGCCAGCAGCCCCTACAGTACAGATACGCAGTATTTT. Full variable domain (missing parts from reference TRBV2 and TRBJ2-3): EPEVTQTPSHQVTQMGQEVILRCVPISNHLYFYWYRQILGQKVEFLVSFYNNEISEKSEIFDDQFSVERPDGSNFTLKIRSTKLEDSAMYFCASSPYSTDTQYFGPGTRLTVL.

This clonotype was seen repeatedly, ten times or more. The chain carries TRBV6-1 and TRBJ2-7; a weak D match, TRBD1 (8 bases). The CDR3 contains 13 residues. The V gene lost 5 bases and the J gene lost 3 bases, with 11 bases spanning the gap. The V gene's germline CDR1 is MNHNS and CDR2 SASEGT. Here the CDR3 DNA reads TGTGCCAGCAGTACAGGGGGGGTCTACGAGCAGTACGTC. It yields the protein CASSTGGVYEQYV.

The chain employs TRBV20-1 and TRBJ2-1; 9 bases align to TRBD1. The J segment lost 8 bases and the V segment lost 5 bases, leaving 4 bases of the junction unmatched. The CDR3 length is 12 residues. Germline assignment: CDR1 DFQATT and CDR2 SNEGSKA (reference sequence). CDR3 sequence reads: CSAPRTGDEQFF. CDR3 coding DNA: TGCAGTGCTCCAAGGACAGGGGATGAGCAGTTCTTC.

A single count supports this clonotype. A much larger clonotype is one base distant, so this may be a read error. The chain couples TRBV11-3 to TRBJ2-5; 11 nucleotides agree with TRBD2. Germline values: CDR1 SGHNT, CDR2 YENEEA. The CDR3 has 15 residues. Germline trimming cut 3 bases from V and 2 bases from J; bases unmatched to any gene: 2. The CDR3: CASSLTSGAQETQYF. CDR3 nucleotide sequence: TGTGCCAGCAGCTTGACTAGCGGGGCACAAGAGACCCAGTACTTC.

In its sample, this clonotype was seen many times. The chain combines TRBV12-3 or TRBV12-4 with TRBJ2-7; no reliable D call. With 3 bases removed from V and 0 bases from J, the gap between germline ends came to 9 bases. The CDR3 contains 14 residues. In DNA, the CDR3 is TGTGCCAGCAGTTTCGGCAGCTTCTCCTACGAGCAGTACTTC. It translates to CASSFGSFSYEQYF.

This clonotype was observed many times. This sequence joins TRBV18 and TRBJ1-3; D not resolved. This CDR3 comprises 14 residues. Germline V gene lookup returns CDR1 KGHSH and CDR2 LQKENI. With 1 base removed from V and 0 bases from J, the gap between germline ends came to 4 bases. The CDR3 here is CASSPQVSGNTIYF. The CDR3 DNA reads as TGTGCCAGCTCACCACAGGTCTCTGGAAACACCATATATTTT.

This clonotype has a count of ten or more. The gene calls are TRBV12-3 or TRBV12-4 and TRBJ1-5; 10 positions agree with TRBD1. Unmatched junction bases numbered 7, after V lost 8 bases and J lost 3 bases. This CDR3 comprises 15 residues. CDR3 amino acids: CASATGQGYNQPQHF. DNA for the CDR3: TGTGCCAGCGCGACGGGACAGGGGTACAATCAGCCCCAGCATTTT.